A selection of T cell receptor beta chains follows, all from one sample in a study of Ad26.COV2.S vaccination and SARS-CoV-2 variants. Clones were sequenced by immunoSEQ multiplex PCR, and TCRdb holds only the in-frame ones, with some missing. The sample has about half a million clones; 80% to 90% are singletons. The material was peripheral blood, obtained in a trial of Ad26.COV2.S vaccine versus placebo. These receptors all come from a person aged 18-65 years who received the Ad26.COV2.S COVID-19 vaccine or a placebo. The CDR3 runs from the conserved cysteine through the conserved F or W. The D gene is left open where the match is weak. Clone size, where shown, is once, few, many, or a class for clones that have expanded.

clone_size	cdr3_length	v_call	d_call	j_call	cdr3_nt	cdr3_aa
-	15	TRBV5-1	-	TRBJ2-7	TGCGCCAGCAGCTTGGACTTTGACGGTGCCTACGAGCAGTACTTC	CASSLDFDGAYEQYF
once	16	TRBV9	-	TRBJ1-4	TGTGCCAGCAGCGTAGGCGGTGGGGGTCCCTTCGAAAAACTGTTTTTT	CASSVGGGGPFEKLFF
-	16	TRBV5-4	TRBD2	TRBJ2-1	TGTGCCAGCAGCTTGGATCAGCGGGGGGGCCTTGGTGAGCAGTTCTTC	CASSLDQRGGLGEQFF
once	16	TRBV6-1	-	TRBJ2-3	TGTGCCAGCAGTGAATTTGGACTGTTTGACACAGATACGCAGTATTTT	CASSEFGLFDTDTQYF
once	17	TRBV4-2	-	TRBJ2-2	TGTGCCAGCAGCGACAACCTGGAGTATTACAACACCGGGGAGCTGTTTTTT	CASSDNLEYYNTGELFF
-	16	TRBV2	-	TRBJ2-1	TGTGCCAGCAGTCCCCCGTCAGGGACTCGCTACAATGAGCAGTTCTTC	CASSPPSGTRYNEQFF
-	15	TRBV20-1	-	TRBJ2-7	TGCAGTGCTAGTCCCCAGGTTTTTTGGTCCTACGAGCAGTACTTC	CSASPQVFWSYEQYF
-	14	TRBV28	-	TRBJ1-4	TGTGCCAGCGGCAGGGGCATAGCGGGGGAAAAACTGTTTTTT	CASGRGIAGEKLFF
-	15	TRBV28	TRBD1	TRBJ1-6	TGTGCCAGCAGGTACCGGGACAGCTTTAATTCACCCCTCCACTTT	CASRYRDSFNSPLHF
-	11	TRBV12-3/TRBV12-4	-	TRBJ2-7	TGTGCCACCGGTAGGGGGTACGAGCAGTACTTC	CATGRGYEQYF
-	14	TRBV6-1	TRBD1	TRBJ1-5	TGTGCCAGCAGTGAAACAGGGGGCTATCAGCCCCAGCATTTT	CASSETGGYQPQHF
-	17	TRBV10-3	-	TRBJ1-5	TGTGCCATCAGTGAGTCAGTCATAATCAGTGTTAATCAGCCCCAGCATTTT	CAISESVIISVNQPQHF
-	16	TRBV19	-	TRBJ2-6	TGTGCCAGTAGTACAAACGGACGCCGTGGGGCCAACGTCCTGACTTTC	CASSTNGRRGANVLTF
-	20	TRBV12-5	TRBD2	TRBJ2-1	TGTGCTAGTGGTACGGGGACTAGCGGGATAACGAAGGGCTCCTACAATGAGCAGTTCTTC	CASGTGTSGITKGSYNEQFF
-	13	TRBV3-1/TRBV3-2	-	TRBJ2-7	TGTGCCAGCGGCGGGACCCGGGATTACGAGCAGTACTTC	CASGGTRDYEQYF
-	15	TRBV9	-	TRBJ1-2	TGTGCCAGCAGCGTAGGATCGCAGGGGAACTATGGCTACACCTTC	CASSVGSQGNYGYTF
-	15	TRBV4-3	TRBD1	TRBJ1-2	TGCGCCAGCAGCCAAGAAGACAGGGGGAACTATGGCTACACCTTC	CASSQEDRGNYGYTF
-	14	TRBV2	-	TRBJ2-1	TGTGCCAGCACGAGGACGTACCTTTTTGGTGAGCAGTTCTTC	CASTRTYLFGEQFF
-	15	TRBV5-1	TRBD1	TRBJ2-7	TGCGCCAGCAGCTCGACAGGGCTTAGCTCCTACGAGCAGTACTTC	CASSSTGLSSYEQYF
-	13	TRBV20-1	-	TRBJ2-5	TGCAGTGCTAGTCGGGGACCGCAAGAGACCCAGTACTTC	CSASRGPQETQYF
-	16	TRBV2	-	TRBJ1-4	TGTGCCAGCAGCACCCGGGGGCCCTCGACTAATGAAAAACTGTTTTTT	CASSTRGPSTNEKLFF
-	14	TRBV7-9	-	TRBJ1-2	TGTGCCAGCAGCCCCGAGGGGGGTGGATATGGCTACACCTTC	CASSPEGGGYGYTF
-	16	TRBV19	TRBD1	TRBJ2-6	TGTGCCAGTATTCCCGGACAGGGGTCCGGGGCCAACGTCCTGACTTTC	CASIPGQGSGANVLTF
few	17	TRBV4-1	TRBD1	TRBJ1-5	TGCGCCAGCAGCCAAGATTGGGGGACAGGGCGGAATCAGCCCCAGCATTTT	CASSQDWGTGRNQPQHF
-	16	TRBV7-6	TRBD2	TRBJ2-1	TGTGCCAGCAGCTCAGCACGGGGGGGCATCGACAATGAGCAGTTCTTC	CASSSARGGIDNEQFF
-	15	TRBV5-8	-	TRBJ1-5	TGTGCCAGCAGCTTGTTCGGAGATAGCAATCAGCCCCAGCATTTT	CASSLFGDSNQPQHF
-	22	TRBV15	TRBD1	TRBJ1-1	TGTGCCACCAGCACCCTACCAGGGGGTTTCCGTTGGCCCGTTTTTATGAACACTGAAGCTTTCTTT	CATSTLPGGFRWPVFMNTEAFF
-	17	TRBV5-1	-	TRBJ1-6	TGCGCCAGCAGCCGGGTGGGGAGAACTGTCGCCAATTCACCCCTCCACTTT	CASSRVGRTVANSPLHF
-	13	TRBV29-1	TRBD1	TRBJ1-2	TGCAGCGTCAACCGGGACAGCCTATATGGCTACACCTTC	CSVNRDSLYGYTF
-	14	TRBV7-2	-	TRBJ1-2	TGTGCCAGCAGCTTAGGCCGGGCTAACTATGGCTACACCTTC	CASSLGRANYGYTF
once	15	TRBV7-9	-	TRBJ2-7	TGTGCCAGCAGCTTAGGGGCCAGTGATGCCTACGAGCAGTACTTC	CASSLGASDAYEQYF
-	17	TRBV7-8	-	TRBJ1-5	TGTGCCAGCAGCTCGGAGGGGGGGGGACGGAGCAATCAGCCCCAGCATTTT	CASSSEGGGRSNQPQHF
once	15	TRBV19	TRBD1	TRBJ1-1	TGTGCCAGTAGTCCCTGGACAGGGAGGATAACTGAAGCTTTCTTT	CASSPWTGRITEAFF
-	16	TRBV7-9	TRBD2	TRBJ2-1	TGTGCCAGCAGCAAACCCTTAGCGGGGACGAGGAATGAGCAGTTCTTC	CASSKPLAGTRNEQFF
-	12	TRBV6-2/TRBV6-3	-	TRBJ1-2	TGTGCCAGCAGTCTAGGGAGCCCTGGCTACACCTTC	CASSLGSPGYTF
few	15	TRBV6-5	-	TRBJ1-4	TGTGCCAGCAGTTATAGTCGGGGGGTAGGTGAAAAACTGTTTTTT	CASSYSRGVGEKLFF
-	14	TRBV10-2	TRBD2	TRBJ2-7	TGCGCCAGCAGTAAGGGAGGGGCCTCCTACGAGCAGTACTTC	CASSKGGASYEQYF
-	12	TRBV30	-	TRBJ1-1	TGTGCCTGGAGTCCGACACAGACTGAAGCTTTCTTT	CAWSPTQTEAFF
-	14	TRBV7-2	TRBD1	TRBJ2-7	TGTGCCAGCAGCACAGACAGGGGGCGCAACGAGCAGTACTTC	CASSTDRGRNEQYF
-	16	TRBV5-1	TRBD1	TRBJ1-1	TGCGCCAGCAGCCCAAGAGGACAGGGACAGAACACTGAAGCTTTCTTT	CASSPRGQGQNTEAFF
-	15	TRBV29-1	-	TRBJ1-2	TGCAGCGTTGAAGGGAGCTACCGCGCTAACTATGGCTACACCTTC	CSVEGSYRANYGYTF